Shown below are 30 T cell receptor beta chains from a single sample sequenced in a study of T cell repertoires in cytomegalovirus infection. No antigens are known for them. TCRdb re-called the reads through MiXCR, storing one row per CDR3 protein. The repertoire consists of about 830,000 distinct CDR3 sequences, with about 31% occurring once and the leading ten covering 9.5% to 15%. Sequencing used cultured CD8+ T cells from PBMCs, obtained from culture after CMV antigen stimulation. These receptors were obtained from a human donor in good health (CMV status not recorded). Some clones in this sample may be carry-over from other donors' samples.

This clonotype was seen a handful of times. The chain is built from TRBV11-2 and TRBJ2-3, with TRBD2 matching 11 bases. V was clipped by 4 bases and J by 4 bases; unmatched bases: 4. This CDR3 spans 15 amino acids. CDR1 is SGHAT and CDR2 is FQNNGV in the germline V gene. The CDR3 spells CASSSGTSGADTQYF. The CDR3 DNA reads TGTGCCAGCAGCTCCGGGACTAGCGGAGCAGATACGCAGTATTTT.

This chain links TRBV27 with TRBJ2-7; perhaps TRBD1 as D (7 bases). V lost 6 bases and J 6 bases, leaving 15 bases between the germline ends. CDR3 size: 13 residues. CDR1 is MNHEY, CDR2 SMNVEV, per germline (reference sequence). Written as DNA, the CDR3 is TGTGCCAGCAGACTCGGGACAGCGGGCGAGCAGTACGTC. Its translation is CASRLGTAGEQYV.

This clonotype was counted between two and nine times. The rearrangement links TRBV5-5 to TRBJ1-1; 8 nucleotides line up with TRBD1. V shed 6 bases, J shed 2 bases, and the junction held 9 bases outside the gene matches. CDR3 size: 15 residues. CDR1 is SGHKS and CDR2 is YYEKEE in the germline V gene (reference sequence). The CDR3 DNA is TGTGCCAGCACCCTAAGACAGGGGAGCAACACTGAAGCTTTCTTT. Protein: CASTLRQGSNTEAFF.

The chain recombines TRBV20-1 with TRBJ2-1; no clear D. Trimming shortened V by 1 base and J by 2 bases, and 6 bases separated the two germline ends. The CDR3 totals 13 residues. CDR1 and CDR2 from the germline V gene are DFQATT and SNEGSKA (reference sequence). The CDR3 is CSARGGTYNEQFF. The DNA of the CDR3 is TGCAGTGCTAGAGGGGGAACCTACAATGAGCAGTTCTTC.

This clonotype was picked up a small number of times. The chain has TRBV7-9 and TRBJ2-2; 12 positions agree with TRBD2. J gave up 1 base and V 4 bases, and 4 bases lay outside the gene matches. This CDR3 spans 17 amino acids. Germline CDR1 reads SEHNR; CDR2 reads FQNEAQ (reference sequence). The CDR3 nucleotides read TGTGCCAGCAGCTCCCCTAGCGGGGGGGTGAACACCGGGGAGCTGTTTTTT. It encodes CASSSPSGGVNTGELFF.

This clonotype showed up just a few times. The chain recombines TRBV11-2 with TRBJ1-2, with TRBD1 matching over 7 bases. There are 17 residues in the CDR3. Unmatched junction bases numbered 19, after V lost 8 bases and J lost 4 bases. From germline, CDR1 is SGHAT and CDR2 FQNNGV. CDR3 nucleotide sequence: TGTGCCAGCTGGGGTGTTACAGGGGCGATAGACTTCTATGGCTACACCTTC. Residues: CASWGVTGAIDFYGYTF.

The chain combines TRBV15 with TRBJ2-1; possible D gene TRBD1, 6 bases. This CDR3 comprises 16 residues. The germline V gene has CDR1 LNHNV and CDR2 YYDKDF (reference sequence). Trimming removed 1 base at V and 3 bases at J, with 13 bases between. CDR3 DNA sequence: TGTGCCACCAGCAGAGGTCGGGGACAAAACTACAATGAGCAGTTCTTC. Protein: CATSRGRGQNYNEQFF.

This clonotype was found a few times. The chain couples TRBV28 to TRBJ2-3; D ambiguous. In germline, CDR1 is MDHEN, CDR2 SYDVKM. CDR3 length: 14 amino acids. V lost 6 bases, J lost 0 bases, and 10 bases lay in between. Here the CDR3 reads CASSRQLSTDTQYF. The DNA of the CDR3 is TGTGCCAGCAGCCGCCAGCTAAGCACAGATACGCAGTATTTT.

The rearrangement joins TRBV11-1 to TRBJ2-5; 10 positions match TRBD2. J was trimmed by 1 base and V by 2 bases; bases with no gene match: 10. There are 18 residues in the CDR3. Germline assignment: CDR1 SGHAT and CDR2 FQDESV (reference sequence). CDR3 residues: CASSLNEASGGTQETQYF. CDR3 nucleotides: TGTGCCAGCAGCTTAAACGAAGCTAGCGGGGGTACCCAAGAGACCCAGTACTTC.

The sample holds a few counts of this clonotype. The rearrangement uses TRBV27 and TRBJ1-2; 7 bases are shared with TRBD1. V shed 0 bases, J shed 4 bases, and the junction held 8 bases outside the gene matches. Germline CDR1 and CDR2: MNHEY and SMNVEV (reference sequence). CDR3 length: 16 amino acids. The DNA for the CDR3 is TGTGCCAGCAGTTTATCCTCGGCAGGGGGTCCCTATGGCTACACCTTC. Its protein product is CASSLSSAGGPYGYTF.

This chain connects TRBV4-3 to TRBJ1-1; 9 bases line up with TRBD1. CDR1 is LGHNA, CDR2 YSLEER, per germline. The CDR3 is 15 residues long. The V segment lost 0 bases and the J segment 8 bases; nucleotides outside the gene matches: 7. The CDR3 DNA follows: TGCGCCAGCAGCCAAGAAGGACAGGGGATAAGCGAAGCTTTCTTT. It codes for CASSQEGQGISEAFF.

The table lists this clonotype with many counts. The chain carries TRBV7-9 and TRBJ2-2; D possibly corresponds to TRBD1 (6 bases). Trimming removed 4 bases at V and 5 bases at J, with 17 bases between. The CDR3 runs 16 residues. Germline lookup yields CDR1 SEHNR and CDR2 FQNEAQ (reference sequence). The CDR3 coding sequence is TGTGCCAGCAGCTCACAGGGCTCTGTGAGGACCGGGGAGCTGTTTTTT. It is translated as CASSSQGSVRTGELFF. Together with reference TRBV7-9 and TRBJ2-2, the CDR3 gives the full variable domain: DTGVSQNPRHKITKRGQNVTFRCDPISEHNRLYWYRQTLGQGPEFLTYFQNEAQLEKSRLLSDRFSAERPKGSFSTLEIQRTEQGDSAMYLCASSSQGSVRTGELFFGEGSRLTVL.

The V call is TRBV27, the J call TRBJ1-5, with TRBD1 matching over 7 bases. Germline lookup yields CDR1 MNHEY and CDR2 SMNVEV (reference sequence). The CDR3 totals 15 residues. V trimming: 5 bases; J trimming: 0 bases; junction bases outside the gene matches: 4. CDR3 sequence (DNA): TGTGCCAGCAGTCCGACAGGGCCTAGCAATCAGCCCCAGCATTTT. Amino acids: CASSPTGPSNQPQHF.

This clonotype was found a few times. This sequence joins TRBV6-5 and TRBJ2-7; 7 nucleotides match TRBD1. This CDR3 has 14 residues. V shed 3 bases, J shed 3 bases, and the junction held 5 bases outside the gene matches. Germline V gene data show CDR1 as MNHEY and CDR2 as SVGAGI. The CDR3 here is CASSYRDSFYEQYF. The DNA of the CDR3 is TGTGCCAGCAGTTATCGGGACAGCTTCTACGAGCAGTACTTC.

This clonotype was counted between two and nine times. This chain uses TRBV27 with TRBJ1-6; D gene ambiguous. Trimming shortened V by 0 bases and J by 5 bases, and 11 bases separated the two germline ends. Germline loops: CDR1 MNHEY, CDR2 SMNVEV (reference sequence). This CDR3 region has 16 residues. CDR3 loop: CASSLSRSEDNSPLHF. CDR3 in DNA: TGTGCCAGCAGTTTATCGAGGTCGGAGGATAATTCACCCCTCCACTTT.

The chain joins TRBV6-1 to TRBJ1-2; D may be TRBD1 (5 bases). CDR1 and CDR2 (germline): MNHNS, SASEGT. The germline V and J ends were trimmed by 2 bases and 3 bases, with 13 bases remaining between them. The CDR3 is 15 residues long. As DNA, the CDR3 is TGTGCCAGCAGTGAACTGGGACGGATTTACTATGGCTACACCTTC. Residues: CASSELGRIYYGYTF.

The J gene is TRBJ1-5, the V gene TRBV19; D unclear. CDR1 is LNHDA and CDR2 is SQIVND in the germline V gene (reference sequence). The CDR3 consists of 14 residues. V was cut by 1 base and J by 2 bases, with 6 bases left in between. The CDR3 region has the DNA TGTGCCAGTAGTATAGTGGACGGCAATCAGCCCCAGCATTTT. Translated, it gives CASSIVDGNQPQHF.

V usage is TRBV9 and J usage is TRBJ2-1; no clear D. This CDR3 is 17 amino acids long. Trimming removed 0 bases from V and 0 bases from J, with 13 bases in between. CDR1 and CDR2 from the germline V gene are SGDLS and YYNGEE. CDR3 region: CASSVDGPLSSYNEQFF. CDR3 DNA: TGTGCCAGCAGCGTAGACGGACCACTGAGCTCCTACAATGAGCAGTTCTTC.

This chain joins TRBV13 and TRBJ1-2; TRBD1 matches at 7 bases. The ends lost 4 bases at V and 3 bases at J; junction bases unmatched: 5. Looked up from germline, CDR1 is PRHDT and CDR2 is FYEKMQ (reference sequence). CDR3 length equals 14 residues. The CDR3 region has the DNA TGTGCCAGCAGCTCAACCCAGGGGGACTATGGCTACACCTTC. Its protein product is CASSSTQGDYGYTF.

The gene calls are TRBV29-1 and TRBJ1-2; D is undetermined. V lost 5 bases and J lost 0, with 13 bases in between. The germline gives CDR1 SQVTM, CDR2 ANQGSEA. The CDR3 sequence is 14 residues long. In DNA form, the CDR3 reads TGCAGCGTTTCTAGGGCCCAAGCTAACTATGGCTACACCTTC. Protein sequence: CSVSRAQANYGYTF.

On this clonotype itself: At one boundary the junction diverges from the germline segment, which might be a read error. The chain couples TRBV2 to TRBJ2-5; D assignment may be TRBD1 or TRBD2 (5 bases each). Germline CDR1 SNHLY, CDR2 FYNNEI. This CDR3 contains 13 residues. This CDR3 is CASKQRGEETRYF. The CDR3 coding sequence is TGTGCCAGCAAACAGAGGGGCGAGGAGACCCGGTACTTC.

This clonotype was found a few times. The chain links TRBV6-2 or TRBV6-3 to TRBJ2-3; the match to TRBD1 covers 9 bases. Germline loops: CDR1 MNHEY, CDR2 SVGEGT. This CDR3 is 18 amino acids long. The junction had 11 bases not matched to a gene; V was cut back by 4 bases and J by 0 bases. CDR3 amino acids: CASSFNRGHFRSTDTQYF. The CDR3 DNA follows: TGTGCCAGCAGTTTCAACAGGGGGCATTTCAGGAGCACAGATACGCAGTATTTT.

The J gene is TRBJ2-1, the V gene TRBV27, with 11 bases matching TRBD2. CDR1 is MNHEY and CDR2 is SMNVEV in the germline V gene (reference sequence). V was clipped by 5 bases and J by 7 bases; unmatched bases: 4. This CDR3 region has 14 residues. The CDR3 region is CASSRPSGGNEQFF. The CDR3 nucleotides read TGTGCCAGCAGTAGGCCTAGCGGGGGGAATGAGCAGTTCTTC.

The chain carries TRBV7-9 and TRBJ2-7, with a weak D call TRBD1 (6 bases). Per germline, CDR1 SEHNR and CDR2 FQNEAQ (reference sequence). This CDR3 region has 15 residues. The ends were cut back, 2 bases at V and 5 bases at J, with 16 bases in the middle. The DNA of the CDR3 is TGTGCCAGCAGCTTAAGTTCTAGGGGGATCCACGAGCAGTACGTC. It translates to CASSLSSRGIHEQYV.

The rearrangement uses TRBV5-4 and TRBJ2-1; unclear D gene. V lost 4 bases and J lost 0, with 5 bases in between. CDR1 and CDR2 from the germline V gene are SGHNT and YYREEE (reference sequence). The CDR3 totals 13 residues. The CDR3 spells CASSTISYNEQFF. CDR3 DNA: TGTGCCAGCAGCACAATCTCCTACAATGAGCAGTTCTTC.

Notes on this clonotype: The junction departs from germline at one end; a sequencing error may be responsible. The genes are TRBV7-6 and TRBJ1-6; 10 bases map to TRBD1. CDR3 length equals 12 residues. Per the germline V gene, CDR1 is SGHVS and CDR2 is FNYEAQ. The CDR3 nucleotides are TGTGCTAGCAGCACGACAGGGGGCCCCCTCCACTTT. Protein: CASSTTGGPLHF.

The CDR3 nucleotides read TGTGCCAGCTCACCATATATCGCGTCTAGCGGGGATTACGAGCAGTACTTC. Translation: CASSPYIASSGDYEQYF. V usage is TRBV18 and J usage is TRBJ2-7; TRBD2 aligns across 9 bases. CDR3 size: 17 residues. Germline values: CDR1 KGHSH, CDR2 LQKENI. Trimming cost V 2 bases and J 4 bases; bases outside gene matches: 12. Looking up the rest from reference TRBV18 and TRBJ2-7 gives the full variable domain: NAGVMQNPRHLVRRRGQEARLRCSPMKGHSHVYWYRQLPEEGLKFMVYLQKENIIDESGMPKERFSAEFPKEGPSILRIQQVVRGDSAAYFCASSPYIASSGDYEQYFGPGTRLTVT.

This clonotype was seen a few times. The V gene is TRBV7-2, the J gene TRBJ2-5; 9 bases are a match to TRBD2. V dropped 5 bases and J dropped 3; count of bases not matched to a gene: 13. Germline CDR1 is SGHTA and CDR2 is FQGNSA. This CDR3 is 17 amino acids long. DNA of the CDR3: TGTGCCAGCAGCCTACCGGGGGGGCGGGGGGGAAAAGAGACCCAGTACTTC. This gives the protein CASSLPGGRGGKETQYF.

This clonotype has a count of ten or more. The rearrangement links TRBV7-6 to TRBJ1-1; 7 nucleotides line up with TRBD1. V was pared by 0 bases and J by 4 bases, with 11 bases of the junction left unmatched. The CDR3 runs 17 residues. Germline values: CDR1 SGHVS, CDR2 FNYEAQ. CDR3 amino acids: CASSLAGQSLPGTEAFF. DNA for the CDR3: TGTGCCAGCAGCTTAGCGGGACAGAGTCTTCCTGGCACTGAAGCTTTCTTT.

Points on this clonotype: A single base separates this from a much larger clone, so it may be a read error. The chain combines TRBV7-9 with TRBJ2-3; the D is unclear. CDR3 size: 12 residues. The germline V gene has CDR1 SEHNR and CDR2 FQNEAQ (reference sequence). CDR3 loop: CANSPPVDTQYF. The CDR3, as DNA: TGTGCCAACAGCCCTCCGGTGGACACGCAGTATTTT.